One sample yielded the 4 T cell receptor beta chains listed below, sequenced in a study of early T cells in non-severe SARS-CoV-2 infection. One entry per CDR3 protein results from TCRdb running MiXCR on the 5' RACE reads. The top ten clones hold 3.4% of a sample with under 95,000 distinct CDR3 sequences, approximately 12% of them seen once. Sequencing input: whole blood. These receptor sequences come from an adult who was a healthcare worker with PCR-confirmed SARS-CoV-2 infection or an uninfected control (not recorded which).

This clonotype was detected a few times. The rearrangement links TRBV3-1 to TRBJ2-1, with TRBD2 matching 13 bases. J was trimmed by 8 bases and V by 4 bases; bases with no gene match: 8. The V gene's germline CDR1 is LGHDT and CDR2 YNNKEL (reference sequence). The CDR3 runs to 16 residues. In DNA form, the CDR3 reads TGTGCCAGCAGCCCCCGGACTAGCGGGAGTATTGATGAGCAGTTCTTC. This sequence encodes CASSPRTSGSIDEQFF.

The table lists this clonotype with a few counts. V usage is TRBV7-9 and J usage is TRBJ2-1, with unresolved D. The CDR3 extends over 15 amino acids. In germline, CDR1 is SEHNR, CDR2 FQNEAQ (reference sequence). V was cut by 2 bases and J by 4 bases, with 12 bases left in between. This CDR3 is CASSLSVLNYNEQFF. As DNA, the CDR3 is TGTGCCAGCAGCTTAAGCGTTTTAAATTACAATGAGCAGTTCTTC.

This clonotype was counted a few times. The rearrangement uses TRBV4-1 and TRBJ2-1; 8 nucleotides match TRBD2. After removal of 4 bases from V and 6 bases from J, the junction contained 5 bases not matched to a gene. The CDR3 length is 14 residues. Germline values: CDR1 MGHRA, CDR2 YSYEKL. The CDR3 reads CASSPFRGGNEQFF. DNA for the CDR3: TGCGCCAGCAGCCCCTTCCGGGGGGGCAATGAGCAGTTCTTC.

This clonotype was observed a few times. The chain combines TRBV15 with TRBJ2-7, with 8 positions matching TRBD2. After removal of 0 bases from V and 2 bases from J, the junction contained 6 bases not matched to a gene. This CDR3 region has 16 residues. CDR1 and CDR2 from the germline V gene are LNHNV and YYDKDF (reference sequence). CDR3 in amino acids: CATSRDKSGRAYEQYF. In DNA, the CDR3 is TGTGCCACCAGCAGAGATAAGAGCGGGAGAGCCTACGAGCAGTACTTC.